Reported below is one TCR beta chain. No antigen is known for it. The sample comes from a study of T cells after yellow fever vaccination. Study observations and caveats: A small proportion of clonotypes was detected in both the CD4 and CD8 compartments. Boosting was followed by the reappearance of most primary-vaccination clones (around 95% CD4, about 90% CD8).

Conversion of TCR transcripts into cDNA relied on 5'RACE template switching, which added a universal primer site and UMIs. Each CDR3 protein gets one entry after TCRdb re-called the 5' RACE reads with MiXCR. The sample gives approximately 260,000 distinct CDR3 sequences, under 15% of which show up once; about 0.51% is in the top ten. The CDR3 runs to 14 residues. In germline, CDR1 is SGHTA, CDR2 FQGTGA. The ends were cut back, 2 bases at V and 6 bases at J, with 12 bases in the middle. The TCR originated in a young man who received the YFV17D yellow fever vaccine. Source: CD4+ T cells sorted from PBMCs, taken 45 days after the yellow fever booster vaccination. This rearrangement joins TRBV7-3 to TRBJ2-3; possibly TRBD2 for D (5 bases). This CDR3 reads CASSLAGPGDTQYF. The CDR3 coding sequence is TGTGCCAGCAGCTTAGCGGGTCCGGGTGATACGCAGTATTTT.